This paragraph reports one T cell receptor beta chain. Its target is unknown. The sample originates from a study of beta chain features in type 1 diabetes. Overall study context: Patients and healthy donors were similar in age, gender and cell yields.

Germline loops: CDR1 SGDLS, CDR2 YYNGEE. This CDR3 is 14 amino acids long. Trimming took off 1 base at V and 2 bases at J, with 9 bases between the two ends. General study points: Type 1 diabetes patients had moderately but significantly shorter TCRB CDR3s in all four CD4+ subsets.

cDNA synthesis used the whole RNA isolate, giving expressed TCRB sequences. The data were produced by immunoSEQ multiplex PCR, yet TCRdb's version contains in-frame clones alone and is incomplete. The data show about 410,000 clones, with more than 11% seen just once and around 0.035% held by the top ten. Sequenced sample: naive CD4+ T cells from blood. V is TRBV9 and J is TRBJ1-1; D is undetermined. The receptor was derived from a man aged 25-45 years in good health. DNA for the CDR3: TGTGCCAGCAGCGTAACCCTGGTTAACACTGAAGCTTTCTTT. Protein: CASSVTLVNTEAFF.